A single sample is the source of the 13 T cell receptor beta chains below, sequenced in a study of cytomegalovirus exposure and HLA in healthy donors. Amplification used 60 Vbeta primers and 13 Jbeta primers. Using immunoSEQ multiplex PCR, the repertoire was profiled, and TCRdb retains in-frame clones only, with some absent. The sample lists roughly 230,000 clones; 70% to 90% were seen once. The sequenced sample was PBMCs. Receptors originate from a girl aged 2-10 years in good health and CMV-seronegative.

The chain uses TRBV14 and TRBJ2-3; TRBD2 agrees at 8 bases. This CDR3 comprises 19 residues. Germline CDR1 SGHDN, CDR2 FVKESK. J was trimmed by 2 bases and V by 3 bases; bases with no gene match: 16. The CDR3 loop is CASSHPGLVPPYATDTQYF. The CDR3 coding sequence is TGTGCCAGCAGCCATCCGGGACTAGTCCCCCCTTACGCCACAGATACGCAGTATTTT. The full variable domain, its missing parts supplied by reference TRBV14 and TRBJ2-3, is EAGVTQFPSHSVIEKGQTVTLRCDPISGHDNLYWYRRVMGKEIKFLLHFVKESKQDESGMPNNRFLAERTGGTYSTLKVQPAELEDSGVYFCASSHPGLVPPYATDTQYFGPGTRLTVL.

The chain employs TRBV30 and TRBJ2-7; 10 bases align to TRBD1. V shed 4 bases, J shed 1 base, and the junction held 7 bases outside the gene matches. This CDR3 region has 15 residues. Germline values: CDR1 GTSNPN, CDR2 SVGIG (reference sequence). The CDR3 DNA reads TGTGCCTGGAAATCATGGGACAGGGGTTCCTACGAGCAGTACTTC. It specifies CAWKSWDRGSYEQYF. Using reference TRBV30 and TRBJ2-7 for the parts outside the CDR3, the full variable domain is SQTIHQWPATLVQPVGSPLSLECTVEGTSNPNLYWYRQAAGRGLQLLFYSVGIGQISSEVPQNLSASRPQDRQFILSSKKLLLSDSGFYLCAWKSWDRGSYEQYFGPGTRLTVT.

This chain connects TRBV20-1 to TRBJ2-7, with D perhaps matching TRBD2 (6 bases). This CDR3 has 11 amino acids. The V gene's germline CDR1 is DFQATT and CDR2 SNEGSKA (reference sequence). V was shortened by 7 bases and J by 7 bases, with 14 bases between the two germline ends. The CDR3 nucleotides are TGCAGTGGGATGGGGACTGGGGAGCAGTACTTC. This gives the protein CSGMGTGEQYF.

The V gene is TRBV6-5, the J gene TRBJ1-5; D is undetermined. Trimming cost V 5 bases and J 6 bases, with 11 bases left between them. The germline CDR1 and CDR2 sequences are MNHEY and SVGAGI. This CDR3 comprises 13 residues. The CDR3 DNA reads as TGTGCCAGCAGTGCTCAGTTTTTTCAGCCCCAGCATTTT. Translating gives CASSAQFFQPQHF.

The chain combines TRBV27 with TRBJ1-2; D is ambiguous. This CDR3 is built from 13 residues. Germline V gene lookup returns CDR1 MNHEY and CDR2 SMNVEV (reference sequence). Trimming pared 6 bases from V and 4 bases from J, leaving 12 bases between. DNA of the CDR3: TGTGCCAGCAGCCCACTATCGTTCTATGGCTACACCTTC. Protein: CASSPLSFYGYTF.

This chain links TRBV25-1 with TRBJ2-7; TRBD1 is a possible D gene (6 bases). The CDR3 spans 14 residues. Germline-derived CDR1 and CDR2 are MGHDK and SYGVNS. V lost 4 bases to trimming and J lost 0 bases, with 10 bases between them. In nucleotides, the CDR3 is TGTGCCAGCAGTGCATGGACAGCCTCCTACGAGCAGTACTTC. Its protein is CASSAWTASYEQYF.

The chain joins TRBV10-2 to TRBJ2-3; 8 nucleotides align to TRBD2. The germline V gene has CDR1 WSHSY and CDR2 SAAADI. This CDR3 comprises 14 residues. After removal of 4 bases from V and 6 bases from J, the junction contained 6 bases not matched to a gene. CDR3 bases: TGCGCCAGCAGTGCAGCGGGAGTTCGCGATACGCAGTATTTT. Translation gives CASSAAGVRDTQYF.

The chain carries TRBV7-9 and TRBJ2-1, with 11 bases identical to TRBD2. The J segment lost 9 bases and the V segment lost 6 bases, leaving 10 bases of the junction unmatched. The CDR3 loop spans 15 amino acids. Germline V gene data show CDR1 as SEHNR and CDR2 as FQNEAQ (reference sequence). The CDR3 DNA reads as TGTGCCAGCAGTACCCTAGCGGGGGGATATGCTGAGCAGTTCTTC. Its protein is CASSTLAGGYAEQFF.

V gene TRBV19 combines with J gene TRBJ2-3; TRBD1 matches 10 bases. Trimming took 8 bases from V and 2 from J; bases not matched to a gene: 4. CDR3 size: 14 residues. Germline values: CDR1 LNHDA, CDR2 SQIVND (reference sequence). The CDR3 DNA follows: TGTGCCAGTTCCGGGACAGGGGACACAGATACGCAGTATTTT. It specifies CASSGTGDTDTQYF.

As for this clone: Germline is not matched at one junction end, which may reflect a read error. Additional DNA sequences in this sample encode the identical CDR3. In DNA, the CDR3 is TGTGCCAGCAGTTACTACTACGACAGGGCTAACGAAAAACTGTTTTTT. It is translated as CASSYYYDRANEKLFF. J is TRBJ1-4 and V is TRBV6-5; 7 positions agree with TRBD1. CDR1 MNHEY and CDR2 SVGAGI come from the germline V gene. This CDR3 is built from 16 residues.

V usage is TRBV6-5 and J usage is TRBJ1-5, with a possible D match to TRBD1 (5 bases). This CDR3 region has 16 residues. Germline loops: CDR1 MNHEY, CDR2 SVGAGI. V was pared by 2 bases and J by 2 bases, with 13 bases between. CDR3: CASSYILGGGNQPQHF. CDR3 DNA: TGTGCCAGCAGTTACATATTGGGGGGAGGCAATCAGCCCCAGCATTTT.

This chain connects TRBV18 to TRBJ2-1; 7 nucleotides agree with TRBD2. Germline values: CDR1 KGHSH, CDR2 LQKENI. The J segment lost 7 bases and the V segment lost 1 base, leaving 4 bases of the junction unmatched. CDR3 length: 14 amino acids. The CDR3 sequence is CASSPRLALNEQFF. CDR3 DNA sequence: TGTGCCAGCTCACCACGACTAGCCCTAAATGAGCAGTTCTTC.

The V call is TRBV5-6, the J call TRBJ2-7, with 9 bases matching TRBD1. Trimming cost V 3 bases and J 3 bases; bases outside gene matches: 10. Germline V lookup: CDR1 SGHDT, CDR2 YYEEEE. This CDR3 comprises 16 residues. This CDR3 reads CASSYIPGQGDYEQYF. DNA for the CDR3: TGTGCCAGCAGCTACATTCCGGGACAGGGAGACTACGAGCAGTACTTC.